One sample yielded the 27 T cell receptor beta chains listed below, sequenced in a study of blood T cell repertoires in COVID-19. The table came from immunoSEQ multiplex PCR; TCRdb's copy has only in-frame clones and leaves some out. The sample includes roughly 300,000 clones, 75% to 90% seen only once; the top ten take about 2.5%. Sequenced material: PBMCs or T cells enriched from blood (not recorded which). The receptors here all came from a woman in her forties or fifties who had recovered from COVID-19.

The chain has TRBV5-5 and TRBJ2-7; 9 nucleotides align to TRBD1. The junction had 7 bases not matched to a gene; V was cut back by 4 bases and J by 2 bases. This CDR3 has 15 amino acids. Germline assignment: CDR1 SGHKS and CDR2 YYEKEE (reference sequence). The CDR3 coding sequence is TGTGCCAGCAGCGCCTCGGACAGGGGAACCTACGAGCAGTACTTC. It codes for CASSASDRGTYEQYF. The full variable domain, rest sourced from reference TRBV5-5 and TRBJ2-7, is DAGVTQSPTHLIKTRGQQVTLRCSPISGHKSVSWYQQVLGQGPQFIFQYYEKEERGRGNFPDRFSARQFPNYSSELNVNALLLGDSALYLCASSASDRGTYEQYFGPGTRLTVT.

The rearrangement links TRBV7-9 to TRBJ1-1; no firm D call. Germline CDR1 reads SEHNR; CDR2 reads FQNEAQ (reference sequence). Trimming cost V 1 base and J 8 bases, with 8 bases left between them. This CDR3 contains 12 residues. The CDR3 loop reads CASSLVPTEAFF. CDR3 in DNA: TGTGCCAGCAGCTTAGTTCCGACAGAAGCTTTCTTT. The full variable domain, rest sourced from reference TRBV7-9 and TRBJ1-1, is DTGVSQNPRHKITKRGQNVTFRCDPISEHNRLYWYRQTLGQGPEFLTYFQNEAQLEKSRLLSDRFSAERPKGSFSTLEIQRTEQGDSAMYLCASSLVPTEAFFGQGTRLTVV.

The V call is TRBV4-1, the J call TRBJ1-2; 7 bases map to TRBD1. The J segment lost 1 base and the V segment lost 3 bases, leaving 8 bases of the junction unmatched. CDR1 is MGHRA and CDR2 is YSYEKL in the germline V gene. This CDR3 region has 16 residues. CDR3 bases: TGCGCCAGCAGCCAGGCGGACAGGCGGAGTAACTATGGCTACACCTTC. It yields the protein CASSQADRRSNYGYTF.

In DNA form, the CDR3 reads TGTGCCAGCAGTTTCCTAGGACAGGGAAGAGGAAATGAGCAGTTCTTC. Protein sequence: CASSFLGQGRGNEQFF. The chain carries TRBV28 and TRBJ2-1; 8 bases agree with TRBD1. The junction had 11 bases not matched to a gene; V was cut back by 3 bases and J by 7 bases. The CDR3 has 16 amino acids. Germline lookup yields CDR1 MDHEN and CDR2 SYDVKM. The entire variable domain, with the rest obtained from reference TRBV28 and TRBJ2-1, is as follows: DVKVTQSSRYLVKRTGEKVFLECVQDMDHENMFWYRQDPGLGLRLIYFSYDVKMKEKGDIPEGYSVSREKKERFSLILESASTNQTSMYLCASSFLGQGRGNEQFFGPGTRLTVL.

The CDR3 region is CASSLNSAVRGTQYF. In nucleotides, the CDR3 is TGTGCCAGCAGTCTAAACAGCGCGGTCCGGGGTACGCAGTATTTT. The chain joins TRBV7-2 to TRBJ2-3; the D gene is possibly TRBD2 (5 bases). With 6 bases removed from V and 8 bases from J, the gap between germline ends came to 21 bases. The germline CDR1 and CDR2 sequences are SGHTA and FQGNSA. The length of the CDR3 is 15 residues.

This clone was seen a few times. This rearrangement joins TRBV3-1 (or the pseudogene TRBV3-2) to TRBJ2-7; tentatively, D is TRBD2 (5 bases). The CDR3 runs to 14 residues. The V end was cut by 4 bases, the J end by 6 bases, with 16 bases between. CDR1 and CDR2 (germline): LGHDT, YNNKEL (reference sequence). CDR3 bases: TGTGCCAGCAGCCGAACGACGAGGGAAGGCGAGCAGTACTTC. Amino acids: CASSRTTREGEQYF.

This clone was found once. This chain connects TRBV7-9 to TRBJ1-5, with D uncertain. This CDR3 spans 12 amino acids. V gave up 6 bases and J gave up 4 bases, with 7 bases separating them. Germline CDR1 SEHNR, CDR2 FQNEAQ (reference sequence). In nucleotides, the CDR3 is TGTGCCAGCAGTCATTTGAATCAGCCCCAGCATTTT. Residues: CASSHLNQPQHF. The full variable domain, its missing parts supplied by reference TRBV7-9 and TRBJ1-5, is DTGVSQNPRHKITKRGQNVTFRCDPISEHNRLYWYRQTLGQGPEFLTYFQNEAQLEKSRLLSDRFSAERPKGSFSTLEIQRTEQGDSAMYLCASSHLNQPQHFGDGTRLSIL.

The rearrangement links TRBV7-9 to TRBJ2-2, with a tentative D call TRBD1 (6 bases). From germline, CDR1 is SEHNR and CDR2 FQNEAQ (reference sequence). Between the trimmed V and J ends, which lost 8 bases and 8 bases, there was a span of 21 bases. CDR3 length equals 15 residues. The DNA of the CDR3 is TGTGCCAGCCTTCCCGGGACACCTCAGAAAGGGGAGCTGTTTTTT. Amino acid sequence: CASLPGTPQKGELFF.

This chain joins TRBV5-1 and TRBJ2-1; D is uncertain. The CDR3 length is 13 residues. Germline-derived CDR1 and CDR2 are SGHRS and YFSETQ. Trimming took 4 bases from V and 14 from J, leaving 19 bases between them. The CDR3 nucleotides are TGCGCCAGCAGCCGCACCCCGGATCTTCGGGAGTTCTTC. Translated, it gives CASSRTPDLREFF.

The chain links TRBV2 to TRBJ2-1; 12 positions match TRBD2. The CDR3 sequence is 16 residues long. V lost 3 bases and J lost 4; bases outside the gene matches: 4. CDR1 is SNHLY and CDR2 is FYNNEI in the germline V gene. Written as DNA, the CDR3 is TGTGCCAGCAGTGACTCGGGGACTAGCGGGTACAATGAGCAGTTCTTC. Encoded protein: CASSDSGTSGYNEQFF.

This clone was seen only a few times. The chain is built from TRBV5-1 and TRBJ2-2, with 12 bases aligning to TRBD2. The CDR3 runs 16 residues. From germline, CDR1 is SGHRS and CDR2 YFSETQ. With 4 bases clipped from V and 6 bases from J, the junction kept 7 bases outside the gene matches. Here the CDR3 reads CASSPRLAGEPGELFF. DNA of the CDR3: TGCGCCAGCAGCCCTAGACTAGCGGGAGAGCCCGGGGAGCTGTTTTTT.

The chain links TRBV27 to TRBJ2-7, with 7 bases aligning to TRBD2. CDR3 length: 14 residues. The V segment lost 6 bases and the J segment 3 bases; nucleotides outside the gene matches: 8. Germline V gene sequence: CDR1 MNHEY, CDR2 SMNVEV (reference sequence). CDR3 protein: CASRNAGDSYEQYF. The CDR3 nucleotides read TGTGCCAGCAGGAACGCGGGAGACAGCTACGAGCAGTACTTC.

This chain links TRBV9 with TRBJ2-7; 10 bases are a match to TRBD1. CDR3 length: 15 residues. With 4 bases clipped from V and 2 bases from J, the junction kept 6 bases outside the gene matches. Germline CDR1 reads SGDLS; CDR2 reads YYNGEE. The CDR3: CASSPRTGGPYEQYF. CDR3 nucleotides: TGTGCCAGCAGCCCTCGGACAGGGGGTCCCTACGAGCAGTACTTC.

This chain links TRBV2 with TRBJ2-5; TRBD1 agrees at 10 bases. The CDR3 loop spans 14 amino acids. Germline V gene lookup returns CDR1 SNHLY and CDR2 FYNNEI. V lost 5 bases, J lost 4 bases, and 4 bases stayed unmatched. CDR3 DNA: TGTGCCAGCAGTAGGACAGGGGGGAGAGAGACCCAGTACTTC. Amino acid sequence: CASSRTGGRETQYF.

The chain joins TRBV9 to TRBJ2-7, with 12 bases lining up with TRBD2. CDR3 length: 17 residues. From germline, CDR1 is SGDLS and CDR2 YYNGEE. V lost 3 bases, J lost 6 bases, and 13 bases stayed unmatched. Written as DNA, the CDR3 is TGTGCCAGCAGCGCCAAAACTCTAGCGGGAGGGTTCAGCGAGCAGTACTTC. Encoded protein: CASSAKTLAGGFSEQYF.

The gene calls are TRBV18 and TRBJ1-1; D gene uncertain. The CDR3 runs 15 residues. CDR1 and CDR2 from the germline V gene are KGHSH and LQKENI. Trimming cost V 3 bases and J 0 bases, with 11 bases left between them. CDR3 DNA sequence: TGTGCCAGCTCACCTCGTCAGATAATGAACACTGAAGCTTTCTTT. It translates to CASSPRQIMNTEAFF.

V usage is TRBV29-1 and J usage is TRBJ2-1; a weak D match, TRBD1 (8 bases). The length of the CDR3 is 17 residues. CDR1 SQVTM and CDR2 ANQGSEA come from the germline V gene. Trimming shortened V by 8 bases and J by 4 bases, and 27 bases separated the two germline ends. CDR3 sequence: CSLLSTPTGGGYNEQFF. The CDR3 DNA reads TGCAGCCTCTTGTCAACCCCAACAGGGGGGGGATACAATGAGCAGTTCTTC.

J is TRBJ1-5 and V is TRBV19; TRBD1 agrees at 8 bases. The CDR3 length is 14 residues. CDR1 is LNHDA and CDR2 is SQIVND in the germline V gene (reference sequence). Losses at the gene ends were 7 bases for V and 3 bases for J; bases not matched to a gene: 5. The CDR3 spells CASTRQGFNQPQHF. The CDR3 DNA follows: TGTGCCAGTACCCGACAGGGGTTCAATCAGCCCCAGCATTTT. Drawing the rest from reference TRBV19 and TRBJ1-5, the complete variable domain is DGGITQSPKYLFRKEGQNVTLSCEQNLNHDAMYWYRQDPGQGLRLIYYSQIVNDFQKGDIAEGYSVSREKKESFPLTVTSAQKNPTAFYLCASTRQGFNQPQHFGDGTRLSIL.

The chain combines TRBV5-4 with TRBJ2-7, with D maybe TRBD2 (6 bases). The V gene lost 4 bases and the J gene lost 1 base, with 15 bases spanning the gap. Germline V gene data show CDR1 as SGHNT and CDR2 as YYREEE (reference sequence). This CDR3 has 15 residues. In DNA, the CDR3 is TGTGCCAGCAGCGCGGGGACTGGCGATTCCTACGAGCAGTACTTC. Amino acid sequence: CASSAGTGDSYEQYF.

This clone has only a few counts. The rearrangement uses TRBV29-1 and TRBJ1-1; the D is unclear. The germline gives CDR1 SQVTM, CDR2 ANQGSEA. V dropped 5 bases and J dropped 8 bases, with 12 bases sitting between them. The CDR3 runs to 11 residues. The CDR3 loop reads CSVRGHEEAFF. The CDR3 bases are TGCAGCGTTCGGGGTCATGAGGAAGCTTTCTTT.

The chain carries TRBV5-1 and TRBJ1-1; tentatively, D is TRBD1 (6 bases). There are 14 residues in the CDR3. V lost 3 bases and J lost 7, with 16 bases in between. From germline, CDR1 is SGHRS and CDR2 YFSETQ. Here the CDR3 reads CASSSDPGQREAFF. The DNA of the CDR3 is TGCGCCAGCAGCTCAGACCCGGGACAACGTGAAGCTTTCTTT.

The CDR3 protein is CASSSPSTSGGSYEQYF. CDR3 DNA: TGTGCCAGCAGTTCCCCATCGACTAGCGGGGGATCCTACGAGCAGTACTTC. The chain has TRBV28 and TRBJ2-7, with TRBD2 matching 12 bases. The CDR3 spans 17 residues. The V gene's germline CDR1 is MDHEN and CDR2 SYDVKM. V lost 4 bases, J lost 1 base, and 8 bases stayed unmatched.

This chain connects TRBV10-1 to TRBJ2-5, with 8 nucleotides matching TRBD2. This CDR3 contains 16 residues. Trimming cost V 2 bases and J 3 bases; bases outside gene matches: 8. Germline loops: CDR1 WNHNN, CDR2 SYGVQD (reference sequence). The CDR3 here is CASSEIRGGGKETQYF. For the CDR3, the DNA is TGCGCCAGCAGTGAGATCCGGGGCGGGGGGAAAGAGACCCAGTACTTC.

This rearrangement joins TRBV15 to TRBJ2-1; unclear D gene. Trimming cost V 0 bases and J 6 bases, with 9 bases left between them. The CDR3 contains 14 residues. CDR1 is LNHNV and CDR2 is YYDKDF in the germline V gene (reference sequence). The CDR3 loop reads CATSRDLFSNEQFF. The DNA of the CDR3 is TGTGCCACCAGCAGAGATCTCTTTTCCAATGAGCAGTTCTTC.

J is TRBJ1-5 and V is TRBV25-1; tentative D call: TRBD1 (5 bases). The CDR3 length is 14 residues. V was trimmed by 2 bases and J by 4 bases, leaving 9 bases between them. Germline-derived CDR1 and CDR2 are MGHDK and SYGVNS. The CDR3 nucleotides read TGTGCCAGCAGTGAAATGACAGCAAATCAGCCCCAGCATTTT. Translating it yields CASSEMTANQPQHF.

The chain uses TRBV28 and TRBJ2-5, with a tentative D call TRBD1 (6 bases). Germline V gives CDR1 MDHEN, CDR2 SYDVKM. The CDR3 has 13 amino acids. Between the trimmed V and J ends, which lost 10 bases and 5 bases, there was a span of 17 bases. In DNA form, the CDR3 reads TGTGCCATCAACGGACAGTTCGGGGAGACCCAGTACTTC. Translation: CAINGQFGETQYF.

The count of this clone is one. The CDR3 is CATSRGTRKNEKLFF. The CDR3 region has the DNA TGTGCCACCAGCAGAGGGACACGTAAGAATGAAAAACTGTTTTTT. The gene calls are TRBV15 and TRBJ1-4; weak D call: TRBD1 (5 bases). The CDR3 consists of 15 residues. V was trimmed by 1 base and J by 5 bases, leaving 11 bases between them. Germline CDR1 LNHNV, CDR2 YYDKDF (reference sequence).